Each of the 18 T cell receptor beta chains below was sequenced from the same sample in a study of CD8 T cells in ankylosing spondylitis. TCRdb re-called the 5' RACE reads through MiXCR, storing one row per CDR3 protein. The repertoire has about 250,000 distinct CDR3 sequences, roughly 32% of them found once; the top ten carry roughly 4.2%. The source material was blood, either unsorted or a sorted T cell fraction (not recorded which). Receptors were obtained from a male donor with ankylosing spondylitis or in good health (not recorded which).

This chain links TRBV5-6 with TRBJ2-5; D not resolved. Germline loops: CDR1 SGHDT, CDR2 YYEEEE. This CDR3 region has 15 residues. Trimming shortened V by 4 bases and J by 4 bases, and 17 bases separated the two germline ends. The CDR3 region has the DNA TGTGCCAGCAGCCGCCGTTTGGGCGGTACAGAGACCCAGTACTTC. This gives the protein CASSRRLGGTETQYF. Variable domain in full (rest from reference TRBV5-6 and TRBJ2-5): DAGVTQSPTHLIKTRGQQVTLRCSPKSGHDTVSWYQQALGQGPQFIFQYYEEEERQRGNFPDRFSGHQFPNYSSELNVNALLLGDSALYLCASSRRLGGTETQYFGPGTRLLVL.

This clonotype was observed a single time. The chain employs TRBV5-4 and TRBJ2-1; possibly TRBD2 for D (5 bases). The CDR3 covers 18 residues. Trimming took 4 bases from V and 0 from J, leaving 20 bases between them. Germline V CDR1 and CDR2: SGHNT, YYREEE (reference sequence). Here the CDR3 DNA reads TGTGCCAGCAGCAATGAGGAGGAGGCATGGAGCTCCTACAATGAGCAGTTCTTC. Its translation: CASSNEEEAWSSYNEQFF.

This clonotype was counted many times. The chain joins TRBV12-3 or TRBV12-4 to TRBJ2-2, with TRBD1 as a possible D gene (5 bases). This CDR3 region has 15 residues. Trimming took off 3 bases at V and 1 base at J, with 9 bases between the two ends. The DNA for the CDR3 is TGTGCCAGCAGTTTGGGGCAGGGGAACACCGGGGAGCTGTTTTTT. Its protein is CASSLGQGNTGELFF.

V and J are TRBV7-2 and TRBJ2-2; no definite D call. The germline V gene has CDR1 SGHTA and CDR2 FQGNSA. This CDR3 spans 15 amino acids. V lost 5 bases to trimming and J lost 4 bases, with 14 bases between them. The CDR3 sequence: CASSKLAGGTGELFF. CDR3 coding DNA: TGTGCCAGCAGCAAGTTGGCCGGTGGCACCGGGGAGCTGTTTTTT.

This chain joins TRBV28 and TRBJ2-1; 10 bases are a match to TRBD1. The V gene's germline CDR1 is MDHEN and CDR2 SYDVKM. The J segment lost 8 bases and the V segment lost 4 bases, leaving 11 bases of the junction unmatched. The CDR3 length is 16 residues. The CDR3 nucleotides are TGTGCCAGCAGTTCCCTGAGGACAGGGGGTAGAGATGAGCAGTTCTTC. It is translated as CASSSLRTGGRDEQFF.

The V gene is TRBV14, the J gene TRBJ2-7; possible D gene TRBD1, 5 bases. Per the germline V gene, CDR1 is SGHDN and CDR2 is FVKESK. The CDR3 runs to 15 residues. The V gene lost 4 bases and the J gene lost 5 bases, with 18 bases spanning the gap. CDR3 loop: CASSPSNARGHEQYF. CDR3 nucleotides: TGTGCCAGCAGCCCATCCAATGCTAGGGGTCACGAGCAGTACTTC.

This clonotype was observed a few times. The CDR3 coding sequence is TGTGCCATCAGTGAAGAGCTAATCCCGATCGAGCAGTACTTC. Amino acids: CAISEELIPIEQYF. The gene calls are TRBV10-3 and TRBJ2-7; D remains unclear. Germline-derived CDR1 and CDR2 are ENHRY and SYGVKD. This CDR3 is 14 amino acids long. Trimming pared 3 bases from V and 6 bases from J, leaving 15 bases between.

This clonotype was detected only once. The chain uses TRBV28 and TRBJ1-1; D remains unclear. Looked up from germline, CDR1 is MDHEN and CDR2 is SYDVKM. The ends were cut back, 6 bases at V and 4 bases at J, with 6 bases in the middle. This CDR3 has 11 amino acids. The CDR3, as DNA: TGTGCCAGCAGCCAAAGCACTGAAGCTTTCTTT. As protein: CASSQSTEAFF.

The V call is TRBV10-3, the J call TRBJ2-5, with D perhaps matching TRBD1 (5 bases). The V and J ends lost 10 bases and 2 bases respectively, with 11 bases between them. The CDR3 spans 12 residues. Germline V lookup: CDR1 ENHRY, CDR2 SYGVKD. CDR3 sequence (DNA): TGTGCCACCTGGGGCGGACAAGAGACCCAGTACTTC. Protein: CATWGGQETQYF.

This chain links TRBV20-1 with TRBJ1-5, with D possibly TRBD1 on 6 matching bases. CDR1 is DFQATT and CDR2 is SNEGSKA in the germline V gene (reference sequence). V was cut by 6 bases and J by 5 bases, with 14 bases left in between. The CDR3 spans 13 residues. The CDR3 protein is CSAGGTNDQPQHF. Here the CDR3 DNA reads TGCAGTGCAGGAGGGACAAACGATCAGCCCCAGCATTTT.

This chain connects TRBV10-1 to TRBJ2-5, with unresolved D. CDR3 length equals 14 residues. CDR1 and CDR2 from the germline V gene are WNHNN and SYGVQD (reference sequence). V gave up 4 bases and J gave up 4 bases, with 13 bases separating them. CDR3 nucleotides: TGCGCCAGCAGTGTGGTATTCCTCCGAGAGACCCAGTACTTC. Amino acid sequence: CASSVVFLRETQYF.

The chain employs TRBV20-1 and TRBJ2-7; 11 nucleotides match TRBD2. CDR3 length: 15 residues. Per germline, CDR1 DFQATT and CDR2 SNEGSKA (reference sequence). J lost 1 base, V lost 1 base, and 3 bases had no gene match. The CDR3 loop is CSARAVAGGSYEQYF. The DNA for the CDR3 is TGCAGTGCTAGAGCGGTAGCGGGGGGGTCCTACGAGCAGTACTTC.

The chain is built from TRBV12-3 or TRBV12-4 and TRBJ2-5; possibly TRBD1 or TRBD2 for D (6 bases each). This CDR3 spans 15 amino acids. V lost 1 base, J lost 7 bases, and 16 bases lay in between. The CDR3 DNA reads as TGTGCCAGCAGTTTAGGGACAGCTACCGGGGGGACCCAGTACTTC. Translated: CASSLGTATGGTQYF.

This sequence joins TRBV5-1 and TRBJ2-5; 13 bases map to TRBD2. The CDR3 runs to 20 residues. Germline assignment: CDR1 SGHRS and CDR2 YFSETQ. The V and J ends lost 0 bases and 0 bases, in that order; junction bases with no gene match: 11. CDR3 nucleotide sequence: TGCGCCAGCAGCTTGGCTGGACTAGCGGGGGCCATTCCGTACCAAGAGACCCAGTACTTC. It translates to CASSLAGLAGAIPYQETQYF.

The chain couples TRBV12-3 or TRBV12-4 to TRBJ1-3; unclear D gene. V was cut by 2 bases and J by 4 bases, with 9 bases left in between. The CDR3 has 14 amino acids. The CDR3 here is CASSLTAAGNTIYF. In DNA, the CDR3 is TGTGCCAGCAGTTTAACGGCTGCGGGAAACACCATATATTTT.

There are a few counts of this clonotype. This chain joins TRBV12-3 or TRBV12-4 and TRBJ1-5; D remains unclear. The CDR3 has 14 residues. V was shortened by 6 bases and J by 7 bases, with 16 bases between the two germline ends. DNA for the CDR3: TGTGCCAGCAGCCCAATTGAGGCCAGACAGCCCCAGCATTTT. It yields the protein CASSPIEARQPQHF.

The gene calls are TRBV20-1 and TRBJ2-7; D may be TRBD1 (5 bases). CDR1 and CDR2 (germline): DFQATT, SNEGSKA (reference sequence). The CDR3 is 15 residues long. Deletions cut 0 bases from V and 3 bases from J, with 15 bases between. CDR3 DNA: TGCAGTGCTAGAGATCTTTCCGACAGTAACTACGAGCAGTACTTC. It encodes CSARDLSDSNYEQYF.

This clonotype has only a few counts. J is TRBJ1-4 and V is TRBV6-1; D may be TRBD1 (6 bases). The germline gives CDR1 MNHNS, CDR2 SASEGT. The CDR3 extends over 14 amino acids. Trimming removed 6 bases from V and 6 bases from J, with 14 bases in between. CDR3 residues: CASRQGGGDEKLFF. The CDR3 coding sequence is TGTGCCAGCAGACAAGGGGGAGGGGATGAAAAACTGTTTTTT.